A single T cell receptor beta chain is shown here with its context. This specimen comes from a study of control samples from healthy donors and cancer patients. TCRdb's table, derived via immunoSEQ multiplex PCR, lists solely in-frame clones and lacks some. The table records about 130,000 clones, 85% to 95% of them present only once. Input material: PBMCs. The TCR was taken from a man aged 50 or older with head and neck cancer.

CDR3 sequence: CASSVELAGATDTQYF. The CDR3 DNA sequence: TGTGCCAGCAGCGTAGAATTAGCGGGGGCCACAGATACGCAGTATTTT. This chain joins TRBV9 and TRBJ2-3, with TRBD2 matching 9 bases. Looked up from germline, CDR1 is SGDLS and CDR2 is YYNGEE. Germline trimming cut 0 bases from V and 2 bases from J; bases unmatched to any gene: 4. The CDR3 is 16 residues long.